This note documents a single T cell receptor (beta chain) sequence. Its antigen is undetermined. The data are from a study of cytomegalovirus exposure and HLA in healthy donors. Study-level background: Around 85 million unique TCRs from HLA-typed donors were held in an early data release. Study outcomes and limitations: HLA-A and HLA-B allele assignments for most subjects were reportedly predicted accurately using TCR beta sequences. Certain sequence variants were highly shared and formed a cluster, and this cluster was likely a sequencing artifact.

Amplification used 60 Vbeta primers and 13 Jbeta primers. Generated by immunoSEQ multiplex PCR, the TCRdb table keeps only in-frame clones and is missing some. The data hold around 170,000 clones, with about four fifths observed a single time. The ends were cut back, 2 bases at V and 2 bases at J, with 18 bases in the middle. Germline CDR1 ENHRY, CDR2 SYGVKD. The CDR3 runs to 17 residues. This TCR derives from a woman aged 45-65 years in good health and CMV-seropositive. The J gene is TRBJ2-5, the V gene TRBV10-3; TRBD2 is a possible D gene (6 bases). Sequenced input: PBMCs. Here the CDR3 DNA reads TGTGCCATCAGTGAGGGGGTAGGAGGGAGAGTGCAAGAGACCCAGTACTTC. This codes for CAISEGVGGRVQETQYF.